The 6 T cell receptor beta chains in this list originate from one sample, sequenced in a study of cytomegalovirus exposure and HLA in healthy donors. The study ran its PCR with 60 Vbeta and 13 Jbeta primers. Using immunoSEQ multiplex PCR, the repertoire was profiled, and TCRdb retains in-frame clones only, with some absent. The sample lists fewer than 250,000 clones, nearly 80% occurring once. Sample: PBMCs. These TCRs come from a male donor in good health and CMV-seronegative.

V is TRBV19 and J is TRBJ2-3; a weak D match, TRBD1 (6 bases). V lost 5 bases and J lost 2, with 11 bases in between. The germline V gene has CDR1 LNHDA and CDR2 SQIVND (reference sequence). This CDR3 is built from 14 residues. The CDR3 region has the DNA TGTGCCAGTAGTTCAGGACAGCCCACAGATACGCAGTATTTT. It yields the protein CASSSGQPTDTQYF.

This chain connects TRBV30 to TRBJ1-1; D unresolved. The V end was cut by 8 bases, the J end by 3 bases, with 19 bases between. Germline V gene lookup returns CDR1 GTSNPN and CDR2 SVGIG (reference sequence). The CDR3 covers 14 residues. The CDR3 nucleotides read TGTGCCCGTTCAGGTGGAGAGGGATACACTGAAGCTTTCTTT. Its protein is CARSGGEGYTEAFF. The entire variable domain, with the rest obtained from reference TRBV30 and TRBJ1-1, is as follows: SQTIHQWPATLVQPVGSPLSLECTVEGTSNPNLYWYRQAAGRGLQLLFYSVGIGQISSEVPQNLSASRPQDRQFILSSKKLLLSDSGFYLCARSGGEGYTEAFFGQGTRLTVV.

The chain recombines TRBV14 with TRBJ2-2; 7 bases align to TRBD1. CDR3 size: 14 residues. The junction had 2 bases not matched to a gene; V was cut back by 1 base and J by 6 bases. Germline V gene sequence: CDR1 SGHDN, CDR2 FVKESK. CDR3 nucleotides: TGTGCCAGCAGCCAAGCGACAGGGCCCGGGGAGCTGTTTTTT. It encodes CASSQATGPGELFF.

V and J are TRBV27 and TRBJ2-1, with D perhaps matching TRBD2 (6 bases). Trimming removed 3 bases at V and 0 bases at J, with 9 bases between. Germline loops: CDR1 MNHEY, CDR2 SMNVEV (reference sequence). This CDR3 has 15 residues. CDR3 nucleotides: TGTGCCAGCAGTTTTGGGCGGGGCTCCTACAATGAGCAGTTCTTC. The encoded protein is CASSFGRGSYNEQFF.

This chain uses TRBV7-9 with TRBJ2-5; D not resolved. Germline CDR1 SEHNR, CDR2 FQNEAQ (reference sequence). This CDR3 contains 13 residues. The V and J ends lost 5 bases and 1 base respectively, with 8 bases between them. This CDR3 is CASSPQVQETQYF. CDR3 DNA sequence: TGTGCCAGCAGCCCCCAGGTCCAAGAGACCCAGTACTTC.

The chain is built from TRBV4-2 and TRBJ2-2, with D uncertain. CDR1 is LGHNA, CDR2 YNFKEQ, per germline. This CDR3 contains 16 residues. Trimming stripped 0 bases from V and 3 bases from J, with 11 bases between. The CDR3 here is CASSQDARGDTGELFF. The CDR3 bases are TGTGCCAGCAGCCAAGATGCGAGAGGAGACACCGGGGAGCTGTTTTTT.